This T cell receptor beta chain appears in the sequencing data of a study of blood T cell repertoires in COVID-19. About the research overall: Collection of acute and convalescent COVID-19 samples took place in the United States, Italy and Spain.

TCRdb's table, derived via immunoSEQ multiplex PCR, lists solely in-frame clones and lacks some. The table has fewer than 250,000 clones, around four fifths seen once. The sample was peripheral blood. The origin of this receptor is a woman between 50 and 59 years old with acute or convalescent COVID-19.

CDR3 in DNA: TGTGCCAGCAACAGGGGTACTTGGGATTCACCCCTCCACTTT. This codes for CASNRGTWDSPLHF. This chain links TRBV2 with TRBJ1-6, with 7 bases matching TRBD1. V shed 7 bases, J shed 8 bases, and the junction held 8 bases outside the gene matches. CDR3 length: 14 amino acids. Germline V gene data show CDR1 as SNHLY and CDR2 as FYNNEI.